These 32 T cell receptor beta chains came from one sample sequenced in a study of T cell responses to AZD1222 COVID-19 vaccine. The table came from immunoSEQ multiplex PCR; TCRdb's copy has only in-frame clones and leaves some out. The sample shows 75,000 to 100,000 clones, roughly 87% of them seen only once. The specimen comprised peripheral blood, sampled on day 0 of AZD1222 vaccination. Receptor source: an adult in good health.

The chain carries TRBV29-1 and TRBJ1-2; 7 bases agree with TRBD1. Germline CDR1 and CDR2: SQVTM and ANQGSEA. The CDR3 extends over 11 amino acids. The J segment lost 8 bases and the V segment lost 7 bases, leaving 7 bases of the junction unmatched. CDR3 nucleotide sequence: TGCAGCGGCCGTACAGGGGCGGGCTACACCTTC. Protein sequence: CSGRTGAGYTF. The complete variable domain, with remaining parts taken from reference TRBV29-1 and TRBJ1-2, reads SAVISQKPSRDICQRGTSLTIQCQVDSQVTMMFWYRQQPGQSLTLIATANQGSEATYESGFVIDKFPISRPNLTFSTLTVSNMSPEDSSIYLCSGRTGAGYTFGSGTRLTVV.

The chain is built from TRBV7-9 and TRBJ2-1; 14 bases align to TRBD2. Germline CDR1 is SEHNR and CDR2 is FQNEAQ (reference sequence). The CDR3 has 15 amino acids. J lost 8 bases, V lost 6 bases, and 6 bases had no gene match. The CDR3 DNA follows: TGTGCCAGCAGACTGACTAGCGGGAGGGCCGATGAGCAGTTCTTC. Translation gives CASRLTSGRADEQFF. The variable domain in full, completed from reference TRBV7-9 and TRBJ2-1, reads DTGVSQNPRHKITKRGQNVTFRCDPISEHNRLYWYRQTLGQGPEFLTYFQNEAQLEKSRLLSDRFSAERPKGSFSTLEIQRTEQGDSAMYLCASRLTSGRADEQFFGPGTRLTVL.

The V call is TRBV7-8, the J call TRBJ1-6; 7 nucleotides line up with TRBD1. V trimming: 5 bases; J trimming: 9 bases; junction bases outside the gene matches: 13. This CDR3 is 16 amino acids long. CDR1 and CDR2 (germline): SGHVS, FQNEAQ. In DNA form, the CDR3 reads TGTGCCAGCAGCCACACTAACAGGGGACTTCGTTCACCCCTCCACTTT. This codes for CASSHTNRGLRSPLHF.

This clone showed up just a few times. The gene calls are TRBV28 and TRBJ1-5, with D possibly TRBD1 on 5 matching bases. V dropped 7 bases and J dropped 4 bases, with 14 bases sitting between them. The CDR3 length is 14 residues. Germline V lookup: CDR1 MDHEN, CDR2 SYDVKM. The CDR3 loop reads CASTPEGINQPQHF. CDR3 nucleotides: TGTGCCAGCACCCCCGAGGGGATTAATCAGCCCCAGCATTTT.

The CDR3 nucleotides read TGTGCCTGGAGTGGAGTGAACACTGAAGCTTTCTTT. Its protein product is CAWSGVNTEAFF. This chain links TRBV30 with TRBJ1-1, with unresolved D. Germline CDR1 is GTSNPN and CDR2 is SVGIG (reference sequence). V was cut by 1 base and J by 0 bases, with 3 bases left in between. The CDR3 runs to 12 residues.

The V and J genes are TRBV6-6 and TRBJ2-5, with TRBD1 matching 7 bases. Trimming at V came to 8 bases and at J to 1 base, leaving 4 bases not matched to a gene. The CDR3 runs 13 residues. CDR1 is MNHNY and CDR2 is SVGAGI in the germline V gene (reference sequence). CDR3 DNA: TGTGCCAGCCGGGGACAGCCCCAAGAGACCCAGTACTTC. It encodes CASRGQPQETQYF.

This clone showed up just a few times. The gene calls are TRBV20-1 and TRBJ1-5, with 7 positions matching TRBD1. After removal of 3 bases from V and 7 bases from J, the junction contained 9 bases not matched to a gene. Germline V lookup: CDR1 DFQATT, CDR2 SNEGSKA (reference sequence). The CDR3 contains 14 residues. The CDR3 region is CSASPRGALQPQHF. The CDR3 DNA sequence: TGCAGTGCTAGTCCCAGGGGGGCCCTCCAGCCCCAGCATTTT.

The J gene is TRBJ2-7, the V gene TRBV7-3, with 9 bases lining up with TRBD1. CDR1 and CDR2 from the germline V gene are SGHTA and FQGTGA. There are 12 residues in the CDR3. Unmatched junction bases numbered 1, after V lost 5 bases and J lost 5 bases. The CDR3 coding sequence is TGTGCCAGCAGCAGGACAGGGGACGAGCAGTACTTC. Translation: CASSRTGDEQYF.

The J gene is TRBJ2-3, the V gene TRBV9; 7 bases fit TRBD1. J was trimmed by 3 bases and V by 3 bases; bases with no gene match: 10. The germline gives CDR1 SGDLS, CDR2 YYNGEE. The CDR3 loop spans 16 amino acids. The CDR3 protein is CASSARRGLMTDTQYF. The CDR3 DNA sequence: TGTGCCAGCAGCGCCCGTAGGGGGCTCATGACAGATACGCAGTATTTT.

The chain carries TRBV12-3 or TRBV12-4 and TRBJ1-1; a possible D gene is TRBD1 (5 bases). V dropped 4 bases and J dropped 1 base, with 7 bases sitting between them. The CDR3 sequence is 13 residues long. The CDR3: CASSSGPNTEAFF. The CDR3 nucleotides are TGTGCCAGCAGTTCGGGACCGAACACTGAAGCTTTCTTT.

The J gene is TRBJ2-2, the V gene TRBV19, with D unclear. V shed 3 bases and J shed 6 bases, with 8 bases lying between them. From germline, CDR1 is LNHDA and CDR2 SQIVND (reference sequence). The CDR3 is 13 residues long. In nucleotides, the CDR3 is TGTGCCAGTAGTATTCCCAGCCCCGGGGAGCTGTTTTTT. Protein sequence: CASSIPSPGELFF.

The CDR3 DNA reads TGTGCCACCAGCAGCTCCCCGGGCGGGAGGTACTTC. Amino acid sequence: CATSSSPGGRYF. V usage is TRBV15 and J usage is TRBJ2-7; 7 positions agree with TRBD2. This CDR3 spans 12 amino acids. Germline values: CDR1 LNHNV, CDR2 YYDKDF (reference sequence). V lost 3 bases to trimming and J lost 12 bases; unmatched junction nucleotides: 8. The variable domain in full, completed from reference TRBV15 and TRBJ2-7, reads DAMVIQNPRYQVTQFGKPVTLSCSQTLNHNVMYWYQQKSSQAPKLLFHYYDKDFNNEADTPDNFQSRRPNTSFCFLDIRSPGLGDTAMYLCATSSSPGGRYFGPGTRLTVT.

This sequence joins TRBV15 and TRBJ2-1; 9 bases fit TRBD2. Per germline, CDR1 LNHNV and CDR2 YYDKDF (reference sequence). The ends lost 3 bases at V and 7 bases at J; junction bases unmatched: 4. CDR3 length: 14 residues. CDR3 nucleotide sequence: TGTGCCACCAGCAGGGGACTAGCAGTGAATGAGCAGTTCTTC. It yields the protein CATSRGLAVNEQFF.

V gene TRBV27 combines with J gene TRBJ2-1; D not resolved. This CDR3 contains 13 residues. The V gene's germline CDR1 is MNHEY and CDR2 SMNVEV (reference sequence). The V and J ends lost 3 bases and 0 bases respectively, with 3 bases between them. The CDR3 loop reads CASSFDSYNEQFF. CDR3 bases: TGTGCCAGCAGTTTCGACTCCTACAATGAGCAGTTCTTC.

V is TRBV3-1 (or the pseudogene TRBV3-2) and J is TRBJ2-2; D uncertain. The germline V gene has CDR1 LGHDT and CDR2 YNNKEL (reference sequence). V lost 4 bases, J lost 5 bases, and 11 bases lay in between. This CDR3 spans 14 amino acids. The CDR3: CASSPYSKTGELFF. CDR3 nucleotide sequence: TGTGCCAGCAGCCCTTACTCAAAGACCGGGGAGCTGTTTTTT.

The chain has TRBV6-2 or TRBV6-3 and TRBJ2-1, with 11 bases aligning to TRBD2. This CDR3 contains 16 residues. Per the germline V gene, CDR1 is MNHEY and CDR2 is SVGEGT. The ends lost 0 bases at V and 10 bases at J; junction bases unmatched: 8. The CDR3 is CASSYSGTSGGPEQFF. CDR3 nucleotides: TGTGCCAGCAGTTACTCGGGGACTAGCGGAGGCCCAGAGCAGTTCTTC.

The chain has TRBV29-1 and TRBJ1-5; a possible D gene is TRBD1 (6 bases). CDR1 SQVTM and CDR2 ANQGSEA come from the germline V gene. Trimming took off 7 bases at V and 0 bases at J, with 13 bases between the two ends. This CDR3 has 14 amino acids. CDR3 DNA sequence: TGCAGCGCAACACAGGGCGGTAGCAATCAGCCCCAGCATTTT. Translating it yields CSATQGGSNQPQHF.

V and J are TRBV29-1 and TRBJ1-4; 9 nucleotides match TRBD1. V trimming: 3 bases; J trimming: 0 bases; junction bases outside the gene matches: 2. Germline CDR1 reads SQVTM; CDR2 reads ANQGSEA. The CDR3 is 15 amino acids. CDR3 sequence (DNA): TGCAGCGTTGAGAGGACAGGGGCAACTAATGAAAAACTGTTTTTT. Its protein product is CSVERTGATNEKLFF. Based on the CDR3 plus reference TRBV29-1 and TRBJ1-4, the full variable domain is SAVISQKPSRDICQRGTSLTIQCQVDSQVTMMFWYRQQPGQSLTLIATANQGSEATYESGFVIDKFPISRPNLTFSTLTVSNMSPEDSSIYLCSVERTGATNEKLFFGSGTQLSVL.

This clone has only a few counts. This rearrangement joins TRBV3-1 (or the pseudogene TRBV3-2) to TRBJ2-5; no reliable D call. Between the trimmed V and J ends, which lost 0 bases and 2 bases, there was a span of 7 bases. There are 14 residues in the CDR3. Germline V gives CDR1 LGHDT, CDR2 YNNKEL (reference sequence). The CDR3 DNA is TGTGCCAGCAGCCAAGATACGGTACAAGAGACCCAGTACTTC. It codes for CASSQDTVQETQYF.

The V call is TRBV19, the J call TRBJ2-7; perhaps TRBD2 as D (5 bases). CDR1 and CDR2 from the germline V gene are LNHDA and SQIVND (reference sequence). The V and J ends lost 8 bases and 6 bases respectively, with 20 bases between them. The CDR3 covers 14 residues. CDR3 protein: CASSESGNRGEQYF. CDR3 DNA: TGTGCCAGTTCGGAATCGGGGAACCGGGGCGAGCAGTACTTC.

This clone has only a few counts. This chain uses TRBV7-9 with TRBJ1-5; the D is unclear. This CDR3 region has 15 residues. Germline values: CDR1 SEHNR, CDR2 FQNEAQ (reference sequence). The CDR3 DNA follows: TGTCCCATAAACCGGACGGGGAAGGCGTATCAGCCCCAGCATTTT. It translates to CPINRTGKAYQPQHF.

This clone showed up just once. The genes are TRBV5-4 and TRBJ1-2, with a weak D call TRBD1 (6 bases). The CDR3 contains 15 residues. CDR1 and CDR2 (germline): SGHNT, YYREEE (reference sequence). Trimming stripped 6 bases from V and 4 bases from J, with 19 bases between. DNA for the CDR3: TGTGCCAGCACCTTCTCCCCGGGGGGGGCCTATGGCTACACCTTC. It yields the protein CASTFSPGGAYGYTF.

The chain recombines TRBV9 with TRBJ1-4, with D possibly being TRBD1 (5 bases). The CDR3 covers 12 residues. V was cut by 0 bases and J by 11 bases, with 8 bases left in between. CDR1 SGDLS and CDR2 YYNGEE come from the germline V gene. The CDR3 region has the DNA TGTGCCAGCAGCGTAGGCGGGGACAAACTGTTTTTT. Translated, it gives CASSVGGDKLFF.

The V gene is TRBV13, the J gene TRBJ1-2; no clear D gene. This CDR3 is built from 13 residues. V was trimmed by 3 bases and J by 0 bases, leaving 5 bases between them. Germline lookup yields CDR1 PRHDT and CDR2 FYEKMQ (reference sequence). CDR3 in amino acids: CASSFPSNYGYTF. The CDR3 DNA is TGTGCCAGCAGCTTCCCGTCTAACTATGGCTACACCTTC.

This chain connects TRBV6-5 to TRBJ1-5, with D maybe TRBD1 (5 bases). V shed 6 bases and J shed 5 bases, with 17 bases lying between them. Germline V CDR1 and CDR2: MNHEY, SVGAGI. The CDR3 is 15 residues long. The chain's CDR3 is CASSRMVGRDQPQHF. Here the CDR3 DNA reads TGTGCCAGCAGCCGGATGGTGGGGCGTGATCAGCCCCAGCATTTT.

The rearrangement links TRBV28 to TRBJ1-3; D not resolved. The V end was cut by 5 bases, the J end by 0 bases, with 11 bases between. There are 15 residues in the CDR3. Germline assignment: CDR1 MDHEN and CDR2 SYDVKM. For the CDR3, the DNA is TGTGCCAGCAGTCGCCAAGGAGCCTCTGGAAACACCATATATTTT. Its translation: CASSRQGASGNTIYF.

The genes are TRBV24-1 and TRBJ2-7, with TRBD1 as a possible D gene (6 bases). The CDR3 runs to 11 residues. Germline loops: CDR1 KGHDR, CDR2 SFDVKD. The CDR3 DNA reads TGTGCGGTAGGGGACACCTACGAGCAGTACTTC. It is translated as CAVGDTYEQYF.

The V gene is TRBV12-5, the J gene TRBJ2-1; 11 positions agree with TRBD2. Germline V CDR1 and CDR2: LGHNT, FRNRAP. V gave up 2 bases and J gave up 3 bases; unmatched junction bases: 3. There are 16 residues in the CDR3. The CDR3 DNA reads as TGTGCTAGTGGTTTGCCCGGACTAGCGGGCTACAATGAGCAGTTCTTC. Amino acid sequence: CASGLPGLAGYNEQFF.

The chain recombines TRBV9 with TRBJ2-7; D may be TRBD2 (7 bases). There are 15 residues in the CDR3. Per the germline V gene, CDR1 is SGDLS and CDR2 is YYNGEE. V was trimmed by 3 bases and J by 0 bases, leaving 13 bases between them. The CDR3 protein is CASSEGGTPSYEQYF. DNA for the CDR3: TGTGCCAGCAGCGAGGGGGGGACACCCTCCTACGAGCAGTACTTC. The full variable domain, completed using reference TRBV9 and TRBJ2-7, is DSGVTQTPKHLITATGQRVTLRCSPRSGDLSVYWYQQSLDQGLQFLIQYYNGEERAKGNILERFSAQQFPDLHSELNLSSLELGDSALYFCASSEGGTPSYEQYFGPGTRLTVT.

This clone was detected only a few times. The chain recombines TRBV9 with TRBJ2-7; D not resolved. The CDR3 length is 15 residues. Germline V gene data show CDR1 as SGDLS and CDR2 as YYNGEE. V lost 4 bases and J 2 bases, leaving 16 bases between the germline ends. The CDR3 here is CASSLDLGPTYEQYF. CDR3 coding DNA: TGTGCCAGCAGCCTCGACCTAGGACCGACCTACGAGCAGTACTTC.

The V and J genes are TRBV6-1 and TRBJ1-6, with D perhaps TRBD1 (6 bases). From germline, CDR1 is MNHNS and CDR2 SASEGT. V was pared by 1 base and J by 11 bases, with 18 bases between. The CDR3 covers 16 residues. CDR3 coding DNA: TGTGCCAGCAGTGAAGTGTCAGGGGCTAGTCGCACACCCCTCCACTTT. Translation gives CASSEVSGASRTPLHF.

The chain couples TRBV19 to TRBJ1-3; TRBD1 matches at 7 bases. Trimming cost V 7 bases and J 2 bases; bases outside gene matches: 11. Germline CDR1 and CDR2: LNHDA and SQIVND (reference sequence). This CDR3 has 16 amino acids. The CDR3 DNA is TGTGCCAGTACCCTCGACAGGGCGGTCGCTGGAAACACCATATATTTT. It specifies CASTLDRAVAGNTIYF.